This TCR beta chain was sequenced in a study of neurological immune-mediated disorders. MiXCR was run by TCRdb on the 5' RACE reads, yielding one entry per CDR3 protein. This table holds about 59,000 distinct CDR3 sequences, approximately 25% found once. Trimming took 3 bases from V and 7 from J, leaving 9 bases between them. Germline values: CDR1 KGHSH, CDR2 LQKENI. The CDR3 runs 12 residues. This sample's time point: technical triplicate 2. The unsorted libraries were produced from 2 million PBMCs held at -80 C. The sequencing input was PBMCs. This sequence originates from a man aged 60-69 years with HTLV-1-associated myelopathy (HAM/TSP). This chain connects TRBV18 to TRBJ2-5; a weak D match, TRBD2 (5 bases). This chain's CDR3 is CASSPSEGTQYF. CDR3 DNA: TGTGCCAGCTCACCTAGCGAGGGGACCCAGTACTTC.